The 28 T cell receptor beta chains below were found in one sample sequenced in a study of CD8+ T cells in alopecia areata. As the sequencing template, cDNA was produced by extracting RNA and reverse transcribing it. The table came from immunoSEQ multiplex PCR; TCRdb's copy has only in-frame clones and leaves some out. The table shows 200,000 to 250,000 clones, with about 57% occurring only once. Treatment indicated: oral pan-JAK inhibitor, 5-10 mg twice daily. Sequences were derived from CD4+ T cells sorted from blood, sampled at week 4, from a patient treated with tofacitinib. The receptors were sampled from a human donor with alopecia areata.

The chain carries TRBV2 and TRBJ2-3; no firm D call. Trimming cost V 3 bases and J 7 bases, with 2 bases left between them. Germline assignment: CDR1 SNHLY and CDR2 FYNNEI. This CDR3 has 10 residues. The CDR3 nucleotides read TGTGCCAGCAGTGAGAATACGCAGTATTTT. Amino acid sequence: CASSENTQYF.

The gene calls are TRBV6-6 and TRBJ1-2, with TRBD1 matching 9 bases. Trimming at V came to 4 bases and at J to 2 bases, leaving 5 bases not matched to a gene. This CDR3 spans 15 amino acids. Looked up from germline, CDR1 is MNHNY and CDR2 is SVGAGI (reference sequence). The CDR3 region is CASSSTGGGNYGYTF. The CDR3 region has the DNA TGTGCCAGCAGTTCGACAGGGGGAGGAAACTATGGCTACACCTTC.

This clone was seen more than once but under ten times. CDR3 bases: TGCAGCGTTCGGTTCCGGGGGCTAGACAATGAGCAGTTCTTC. This sequence encodes CSVRFRGLDNEQFF. This chain uses TRBV29-1 with TRBJ2-1; D is tentatively TRBD1 or TRBD2 (6 bases each). The germline V gene has CDR1 SQVTM and CDR2 ANQGSEA. CDR3 length: 14 residues. Between the trimmed V and J ends, which lost 5 bases and 5 bases, there was a span of 16 bases.

This chain links TRBV11-2 with TRBJ2-6, with D unclear. In germline, CDR1 is SGHAT, CDR2 FQNNGV. CDR3 size: 16 residues. Trimming took off 4 bases at V and 0 bases at J, with 10 bases between the two ends. The CDR3, as DNA: TGTGCCAGCAGCTATACCTTCCGCTCTGGGGCCAACGTCCTGACTTTC. Translated: CASSYTFRSGANVLTF.

The chain recombines TRBV4-3 with TRBJ2-5; the match to TRBD1 covers 8 bases. Germline V gene data show CDR1 as LGHNA and CDR2 as YSLEER. This CDR3 has 15 amino acids. Unmatched junction bases numbered 3, after V lost 1 base and J lost 2 bases. CDR3 amino acids: CASSQVHRGQETQYF. The CDR3 DNA is TGCGCCAGCAGCCAAGTACACAGGGGGCAAGAGACCCAGTACTTC.

The sample holds a few counts of this clone. The V gene is TRBV7-2, the J gene TRBJ1-4; the D is unclear. There are 16 residues in the CDR3. The V and J ends lost 5 bases and 8 bases respectively, with 21 bases between them. The germline V gene encodes CDR1 SGHTA and CDR2 FQGNSA. The CDR3 here is CASSPNEGFVREKLFF. CDR3 nucleotides: TGTGCCAGCAGCCCCAATGAAGGGTTTGTGCGGGAAAAACTGTTTTTT.

This chain joins TRBV7-8 and TRBJ2-7; 7 bases are a match to TRBD2. This CDR3 has 15 residues. Germline CDR1 and CDR2: SGHVS and FQNEAQ. The junction had 10 bases not matched to a gene; V was cut back by 5 bases and J by 3 bases. CDR3: CASSALTSAYYEQYF. Here the CDR3 DNA reads TGTGCCAGCAGCGCGTTAACTAGCGCATACTACGAGCAGTACTTC.

Points on this clone: With a much larger clone just one base away, this may be a read error. V and J are TRBV6-5 and TRBJ1-1; D uncertain. Trimming stripped 6 bases from V and 1 base from J, with 3 bases between. This CDR3 contains 11 residues. CDR1 is MNHEY and CDR2 is SVGAGI in the germline V gene. The CDR3 loop reads CASSSNTEAFF. CDR3 sequence (DNA): TGTGCCAGCAGCTCGAACACTGAAGCTTTCTTT.

CDR3 amino acids: CASSFLAPGGGPTEAFF. The DNA for the CDR3 is TGCGCCAGCAGCTTCCTGGCTCCAGGCGGGGGGCCAACTGAAGCTTTCTTT. The chain links TRBV4-1 to TRBJ1-1, with D perhaps TRBD1 (6 bases). The germline V and J ends were trimmed by 5 bases and 5 bases, with 24 bases remaining between them. Germline V CDR1 and CDR2: MGHRA, YSYEKL. This CDR3 comprises 17 residues.

This clone has just one count. The rearrangement uses TRBV5-1 and TRBJ2-1, with 7 positions matching TRBD2. The germline V gene has CDR1 SGHRS and CDR2 YFSETQ. This CDR3 has 15 residues. Trimming took 0 bases from V and 2 from J; bases not matched to a gene: 2. This chain's CDR3 is CASSLASGAYNEQFF. For the CDR3, the DNA is TGCGCCAGCAGCTTGGCCAGCGGGGCCTACAATGAGCAGTTCTTC.

The chain joins TRBV30 to TRBJ1-1; D is perhaps TRBD1 (5 bases). V was cut by 0 bases and J by 8 bases, with 22 bases left in between. Germline V CDR1 and CDR2: GTSNPN, SVGIG (reference sequence). This CDR3 has 16 residues. The CDR3 coding sequence is TGTGCCTGGAGTGTATCCCAGGGAGGGCTCTCGTCCGAAGCTTTCTTT. It specifies CAWSVSQGGLSSEAFF.

The chain employs TRBV6-6 and TRBJ1-5; D remains ambiguous. The CDR3 extends over 12 amino acids. Per germline, CDR1 MNHNY and CDR2 SVGAGI (reference sequence). The V end lost 2 bases, the J end lost 7 bases, and 6 bases lay between the germline ends. The CDR3 DNA sequence: TGTGCCAGCAGTTACCTCGGCCAGCCCCAGCATTTT. This gives the protein CASSYLGQPQHF.

The V call is TRBV4-3, the J call TRBJ1-2; 8 nucleotides match TRBD1. V trimming: 0 bases; J trimming: 4 bases; junction bases outside the gene matches: 4. The CDR3 contains 15 residues. Germline V gene sequence: CDR1 LGHNA, CDR2 YSLEER. In DNA form, the CDR3 reads TGCGCCAGCAGCCAAGAGACAGGGGAATTCTATGGCTACACCTTC. Its protein product is CASSQETGEFYGYTF.

The CDR3 DNA sequence: TGCGCCAGCAGCCCCACCGTCCTTAATGAAAAACTGTTTTTT. This sequence encodes CASSPTVLNEKLFF. The gene calls are TRBV5-1 and TRBJ1-4; D not resolved. V shed 4 bases and J shed 4 bases, with 11 bases lying between them. The CDR3 has 14 residues. CDR1 is SGHRS, CDR2 YFSETQ, per germline.

This clone was seen more than once but under ten times. J is TRBJ2-1 and V is TRBV29-1; D tentatively fits TRBD1 or TRBD2 (5 bases each). V was trimmed by 4 bases and J by 6 bases, leaving 10 bases between them. Germline CDR1 is SQVTM and CDR2 is ANQGSEA. CDR3 size: 12 residues. The CDR3 DNA follows: TGCAGCGTTGCCCGGGGCGGCAATGAGCAGTTCTTC. Protein sequence: CSVARGGNEQFF.

J is TRBJ1-4 and V is TRBV29-1; 7 bases align to TRBD1. The V gene's germline CDR1 is SQVTM and CDR2 ANQGSEA. The CDR3 contains 13 residues. Trimming took 7 bases from V and 7 from J; bases not matched to a gene: 9. CDR3 protein: CSARQGWSEKLFF. CDR3 DNA: TGCAGCGCTCGACAGGGATGGAGTGAAAAACTGTTTTTT.

Ten or more counts support this clone. The chain has TRBV6-4 and TRBJ2-3, with 9 bases identical to TRBD2. In germline, CDR1 is MRHNA, CDR2 SNTAGT. The junction had 7 bases not matched to a gene; V was cut back by 8 bases and J by 4 bases. This CDR3 contains 14 residues. The CDR3 nucleotides are TGTGCCAGCCGGGCTAGCGGGGATTCAGATACGCAGTATTTT. This gives the protein CASRASGDSDTQYF.

This chain joins TRBV5-4 and TRBJ2-3, with 9 bases identical to TRBD2. Germline-derived CDR1 and CDR2 are SGHNT and YYREEE (reference sequence). This CDR3 is 18 amino acids long. The V gene end was trimmed by 0 bases and the J gene end by 2 bases; junction bases not matched to a gene: 10. Here the CDR3 reads CASSLDQIAGVFTDTQYF. CDR3 nucleotides: TGTGCCAGCAGCTTGGACCAGATAGCGGGGGTATTCACAGATACGCAGTATTTT.

This chain's CDR3 is CATSTRLAGTDTQYF. The CDR3 nucleotides read TGTGCCACCAGCACCCGACTAGCGGGGACAGATACGCAGTATTTT. V gene TRBV15 combines with J gene TRBJ2-3; 11 nucleotides match TRBD2. CDR1 and CDR2 (germline): LNHNV, YYDKDF (reference sequence). This CDR3 has 15 residues. The V segment lost 4 bases and the J segment 3 bases; nucleotides outside the gene matches: 3.

The V and J genes are TRBV7-2 and TRBJ2-5; TRBD2 matches 9 bases. Germline CDR1 is SGHTA and CDR2 is FQGNSA. CDR3 size: 14 residues. J was trimmed by 5 bases and V by 4 bases; bases with no gene match: 5. CDR3 region: CASSSYLAGETQYF. Here the CDR3 DNA reads TGTGCCAGCAGCTCCTATCTAGCGGGGGAGACCCAGTACTTC.

The V gene is TRBV2, the J gene TRBJ2-3; unclear D gene. CDR3 length: 11 residues. The germline V gene encodes CDR1 SNHLY and CDR2 FYNNEI. V was pared by 10 bases and J by 4 bases, with 9 bases between. CDR3 amino acids: CATLEADTQYF. The CDR3 DNA is TGTGCCACCTTAGAGGCAGATACGCAGTATTTT.

The chain carries TRBV18 and TRBJ2-7; D remains ambiguous. CDR3 length: 13 residues. CDR1 is KGHSH and CDR2 is LQKENI in the germline V gene. V lost 5 bases, J lost 1 base, and 9 bases lay in between. As DNA, the CDR3 is TGTGCCAGCTCAACTTCAGGTTCCTACGAGCAGTACTTC. The encoded protein is CASSTSGSYEQYF. The full variable domain, with the rest looked up from reference TRBV18 and TRBJ2-7, is NAGVMQNPRHLVRRRGQEARLRCSPMKGHSHVYWYRQLPEEGLKFMVYLQKENIIDESGMPKERFSAEFPKEGPSILRIQQVVRGDSAAYFCASSTSGSYEQYFGPGTRLTVT.

The CDR3 region is CASSPVGSYGYTF. CDR3 nucleotide sequence: TGTGCCAGCAGCCCGGTAGGGTCCTATGGCTACACCTTC. The genes are TRBV28 and TRBJ1-2, with D hard to call. The germline V gene encodes CDR1 MDHEN and CDR2 SYDVKM. The ends were cut back, 6 bases at V and 4 bases at J, with 12 bases in the middle. The CDR3 runs 13 residues.

This clone was picked up one time. The genes are TRBV15 and TRBJ2-2; D is possibly TRBD2 (5 bases). V lost 5 bases and J lost 3, with 10 bases in between. CDR1 is LNHNV, CDR2 YYDKDF, per germline (reference sequence). This CDR3 comprises 14 residues. In DNA form, the CDR3 reads TGTGCCACCAGCGACGACTACTACACCGGGGAGCTGTTTTTT. It codes for CATSDDYYTGELFF.

The rearrangement joins TRBV27 to TRBJ1-4, with TRBD1 identical over 7 bases. Germline CDR1 MNHEY, CDR2 SMNVEV (reference sequence). The V gene end was trimmed by 3 bases and the J gene end by 5 bases; junction bases not matched to a gene: 3. This CDR3 has 14 residues. CDR3 nucleotides: TGTGCCAGCAGTTTTCTAGGGGGCAATGAAAAACTGTTTTTT. It codes for CASSFLGGNEKLFF.

V gene TRBV2 combines with J gene TRBJ2-7; TRBD2 aligns across 13 bases. Trimming at V came to 6 bases and at J to 4 bases, leaving 3 bases not matched to a gene. The CDR3 is 14 residues long. Germline V gene sequence: CDR1 SNHLY, CDR2 FYNNEI. The CDR3 bases are TGTGCCAGCAGAGGACTAGCGGGGGCTTACGAGCAGTACTTC. Translation: CASRGLAGAYEQYF.

The chain joins TRBV27 to TRBJ2-7, with 10 nucleotides matching TRBD1. This CDR3 region has 14 residues. J lost 3 bases, V lost 5 bases, and 4 bases had no gene match. Germline CDR1 is MNHEY and CDR2 is SMNVEV (reference sequence). This CDR3 reads CASSIRDRGYEQYF. CDR3 bases: TGTGCCAGCAGTATCCGGGACAGGGGCTACGAGCAGTACTTC.

This chain links TRBV11-3 with TRBJ2-2; TRBD1 matches 8 bases. The CDR3 has 13 residues. Germline V CDR1 and CDR2: SGHNT, YENEEA. Trimming removed 4 bases from V and 5 bases from J; junction bases left unmatched: 0. The CDR3 nucleotides read TGTGCCAGCAGCTACAGGGGGACCGGGGAGCTGTTTTTT. Translation gives CASSYRGTGELFF.